This T cell receptor (beta chain) was observed in a study of CD8+ T cells in alopecia areata (dated by TCRdb to the late 2010s). About the full investigation: The treated patients, all with moderate-to-severe alopecia areata, were enrolled in an open-label pilot trial of oral tofacitinib given at 5 to 10 mg twice daily. Tofacitinib was administered for 6 to 18 months, and 6 months of follow-up off drug were then conducted to assess delayed response and recurrence. In treated patients, disease severity was measured using the SALT score, which gives the percentage of scalp surface area affected. High-throughput TCRbeta sequencing was used to examine T cell clonal expansion in alopecia areata in both the C3H/HeJ mouse model and human patients. On the human side, TCRbeta sequencing was run on scalp tissue and on sorted CD4+ and CD8+ peripheral blood T cells from healthy controls and from alopecia areata patients with either patchy or totalis/universalis disease. Biopsies were taken from tofacitinib-treated patients at baseline and again at 4 and 24 weeks into treatment, and several of those patients also had a later scalp biopsy. Scalp clonality was compared across normal scalp (n=4), patchy alopecia areata scalp (n=8), and alopecia totalis/universalis scalp (n=8). RNA was extracted with the PAXgene miRNA kit for fixed scalp, the miRNeasy kit for PBMCs, and the RNeasy kit for mouse skin. immunoSEQ multiplex PCR using 35 Vbeta forward primers and 13 Jbeta reverse primers was used to amplify TCRbeta CDR3 regions.

Read against the paper, the sample's time point label means: about four weeks on oral tofacitinib. Reading the label with the study, this specimen's treatment or condition is: oral pan-JAK inhibitor, 5-10 mg twice daily. Lesional scalp punch biopsies and peripheral blood were obtained from alopecia areata patients. PBMCs were isolated by density centrifugation and stained for CD3, CD4 and CD8, after which CD4+ and CD8+ T cells were sorted on a FACSAria. The germline V gene gives CDR1 as SGHRS and CDR2 as YFSETQ. Spanning cysteine to phenylalanine, the CDR3 consists of 12 amino acids. Only the CDR3 part of the read is kept: 36 bases, read in frame from the first base. V loses 3 bases, J loses 2 bases, and the germline ends lie 5 bases apart. The library came from the immunoSEQ multiplex PCR assay. To provide template for TCR sequencing, every sample had RNA extracted and reverse transcribed into cDNA. First-strand cDNA was synthesized with SuperScript III using a 2:1 mix of oligo-dT and random hexamers. A synthetic immune receptor repertoire was used to gauge amplification bias, and whatever bias remained was removed computationally. In the source study's methods: Raw reads were preprocessed to remove errors, and CDR3 was defined by IMGT conventions from the conserved cysteine to phenylalanine. Clonality was calculated as 1 minus Shannon entropy normalized by log2 of the number of productive unique TCRs. Whether each scalp clone was CD4 or CD8 was inferred by checking scalp TCRbeta sequences against the CD4 and CD8 repertoires from sorted blood. TCRdb holds this immuneACCESS table with in-frame rearrangements only. Some clones are missing; in checked studies, unresolved V genes explain under half, and the rest has no known cause. V and J calls and clone size come straight from that table; D and trimming were deduced from the DNA. For this sample the table gives about 120,000 clones, of which more than 45% were detected only once. The ten largest clones add up to roughly 0.45% of the sample.

In the case of this clone: This receptor's antigen is unknown. The record has no base qualities; no much larger clone is one base away.

What the study reported, not specific to this receptor: Higher clonality and more expanded CD8+ clones were observed in lesional scalp than in normal scalp, particularly in alopecia totalis/universalis, a finding suggestive of antigenic drive. Scalp TCR repertoire analysis is complicated because resident alphabeta T cells in normal human skin are also sequenced, whereas mouse skin is dominated by gammadelta T cells. TCR sequences shared between patients were less clear than in mice, possibly partly because of HLA diversity in the patient population. Tofacitinib significantly lowered scalp clonality and the number of expanded CD8+ clones among the top 100 scalp clones. During tofacitinib treatment, many expanded lesional clones stuck around in both scalp and blood, and this persistence may partly explain why relapse happens after treatment is stopped. Because the treated cohort was small and had just a single nonresponder, larger studies are needed to establish links between baseline CD8+ expansion and response.

This receptor was obtained from a human donor with alopecia areata. The sequence is built from TRBV5-1 and TRBJ1-1; the D gene is unclear. Here the sequenced sample was CD4+ T cells sorted from blood, taken at week 4, from a patient treated with tofacitinib. The nucleotide sequence reads as follows: TGCGCCAGCAGCTCCGGTAACACTGAAGCTTTCTTT. It is translated as CASSSGNTEAFF.